The clone carrying this T cell receptor (beta chain) was seen at least ten times. As yet, its antigen is unknown. The V and J ends lost 6 bases and 5 bases respectively, with 17 bases between them. This CDR3 is 16 amino acids long. CDR1 is KGHSH and CDR2 is LQKENI in the germline V gene. This entry belongs to a study of neurological immune-mediated disorders. The study, taken as a whole, reports: Phylogenetic grouping assigned the repertoires of 18 of 34 multiple sclerosis patients to a single related-CDR3 cluster, representing a possible signature.

MiXCR, applied by TCRdb to the 5' RACE reads, yields one record per CDR3 protein. Of approximately 50,000 distinct CDR3 sequences listed, around 5.8% were seen once; the top ten hold roughly 1.4%. The receptor was isolated from a woman aged 18-35 years with multiple sclerosis. Sample: CD4+ T cells from blood. The V and J genes are TRBV18 and TRBJ1-6; a possible D gene is TRBD1 (5 bases). The CDR3: CASSPADRENNSPLHF. DNA for the CDR3: TGTGCCAGCTCCCCTGCCGACAGAGAGAATAATTCACCCCTCCACTTT.